The 27 T cell receptor beta chains reported below all come from one sample, sequenced in a study of human T cells and chemical hapten exposure. Documented time point: patch test 3, about 24 weeks after DPC sensitization. As for treatment: therapeutic diphenylcyclopropenone sensitization with weekly scalp DPC. TCRdb recomputed calls from the RACE reads with MiXCR, one row per CDR3 protein. The sample yields about 190,000 distinct CDR3 sequences, approximately 26% seen once. Sequenced material: whole blood, taken in connection with sensitization to the hapten diphenylcyclopropenone (DPC). These receptors were taken from a woman aged 40 to 55 with alopecia areata. Some clones in this sample may be carry-over from other donors' samples.

The rearrangement links TRBV28 to TRBJ1-5; the D gene is possibly TRBD1 (6 bases). Trimming cost V 7 bases and J 2 bases, with 15 bases left between them. CDR3 length: 15 amino acids. Germline values: CDR1 MDHEN, CDR2 SYDVKM. The CDR3: CASIEGGLGNQPQHF. The CDR3 DNA is TGTGCCAGCATTGAGGGGGGTTTGGGCAATCAGCCCCAGCATTTT.

V gene TRBV29-1 combines with J gene TRBJ1-2, with D uncertain. V was cut by 1 base and J by 0 bases, with 12 bases left in between. Looked up from germline, CDR1 is SQVTM and CDR2 is ANQGSEA. The CDR3 consists of 15 residues. CDR3 region: CSVEGEVLANYGYTF. CDR3 nucleotides: TGCAGCGTTGAAGGGGAGGTCTTAGCTAACTATGGCTACACCTTC.

There are a few counts of this clonotype. This chain's CDR3 is CSVEEALAGVPEQFF. The CDR3, as DNA: TGCAGCGTTGAAGAAGCACTAGCGGGGGTCCCTGAGCAGTTCTTC. V and J are TRBV29-1 and TRBJ2-1, with 11 bases that match TRBD2. Trimming at V came to 0 bases and at J to 9 bases, leaving 7 bases not matched to a gene. Germline lookup yields CDR1 SQVTM and CDR2 ANQGSEA. The CDR3 is made up of 15 amino acids.

The chain recombines TRBV7-2 with TRBJ1-2; TRBD1 is a possible D gene (5 bases). Germline lookup yields CDR1 SGHTA and CDR2 FQGNSA. V lost 1 base and J 4 bases, leaving 10 bases between the germline ends. This CDR3 contains 14 residues. This chain's CDR3 is CASSLGGRFYGYTF. In DNA form, the CDR3 reads TGTGCCAGCAGCTTAGGGGGCAGGTTCTATGGCTACACCTTC.

A word on this clonotype: At one end, the junction sequence differs from germline, possibly due to a read error. The J gene is TRBJ2-7, the V gene TRBV12-3 or TRBV12-4; the D is unclear. This CDR3 is built from 14 residues. CDR3 in DNA: TGTGCCAGAAGTTCCCAGCTGACGGCCTACGAGCAGTACTTC. Protein: CARSSQLTAYEQYF.

This chain connects TRBV4-2 to TRBJ1-2; the match to TRBD1 covers 7 bases. This CDR3 comprises 12 residues. V lost 4 bases, J lost 8 bases, and 4 bases stayed unmatched. In germline, CDR1 is LGHNA, CDR2 YNFKEQ. CDR3 protein: CASSPGTDGYTF. In DNA form, the CDR3 reads TGTGCCAGCAGCCCAGGGACAGACGGCTACACCTTC.

The rearrangement uses TRBV20-1 and TRBJ1-5; D is possibly TRBD1 (5 bases). Germline V gene lookup returns CDR1 DFQATT and CDR2 SNEGSKA (reference sequence). The CDR3 extends over 16 amino acids. V lost 0 bases to trimming and J lost 3 bases, with 15 bases between them. CDR3 sequence reads: CSARDVGRGNNQPQHF. CDR3 sequence (DNA): TGCAGTGCTAGAGATGTGGGACGGGGAAACAATCAGCCCCAGCATTTT.

This clonotype was recorded a few times. The chain employs TRBV6-2 or TRBV6-3 and TRBJ2-1; D possibly uses TRBD1 or TRBD2 (6 bases each). CDR1 is MNHEY and CDR2 is SVGEGT in the germline V gene. The V end lost 6 bases, the J end lost 5 bases, and 11 bases lay between the germline ends. CDR3 length equals 13 residues. CDR3 region: CASRLAGDNEQFF. As DNA, the CDR3 is TGTGCCAGCAGACTAGCAGGGGACAATGAGCAGTTCTTC.

This clonotype showed up just a few times. The chain couples TRBV6-5 to TRBJ1-3; a possible D gene is TRBD1 (6 bases). The germline V gene has CDR1 MNHEY and CDR2 SVGAGI. V was trimmed by 5 bases and J by 0 bases, leaving 17 bases between them. The CDR3 runs 17 residues. Here the CDR3 reads CASSAPAGHSSGNTIYF. The CDR3 region has the DNA TGTGCCAGCAGTGCTCCCGCGGGACACAGCTCTGGAAACACCATATATTTT.

On this clonotype: The junction departs from germline at one end; a sequencing error may be responsible. V gene TRBV29-1 combines with J gene TRBJ2-1; D is unclear. Germline-derived CDR1 and CDR2 are SQVTM and ANQGSEA. This CDR3 contains 13 residues. The CDR3 bases are TGCAGCGTCGAAGGGCAGAGGTACAATGAGCAGTTCTTC. Protein: CSVEGQRYNEQFF.

This clonotype has just a few counts. The CDR3 reads CSARVGSIEETQYF. For the CDR3, the DNA is TGCAGTGCTAGAGTGGGGTCTATCGAAGAGACCCAGTACTTC. The J gene is TRBJ2-5, the V gene TRBV20-1, with D uncertain. V was shortened by 1 base and J by 3 bases, with 12 bases between the two germline ends. Germline lookup yields CDR1 DFQATT and CDR2 SNEGSKA (reference sequence). The CDR3 loop spans 14 amino acids.

V gene TRBV4-2 combines with J gene TRBJ2-5, with D perhaps matching TRBD2 (7 bases). Germline values: CDR1 LGHNA, CDR2 YNFKEQ. Trimming took 2 bases from V and 2 from J, leaving 12 bases between them. The CDR3 covers 15 residues. The DNA of the CDR3 is TGTGCCAGCAGCCAATTGGCGGGGGCTCAAGAGACCCAGTACTTC. It codes for CASSQLAGAQETQYF.

The chain has TRBV6-5 and TRBJ2-7; D unresolved. The CDR3 runs to 9 residues. Germline V CDR1 and CDR2: MNHEY, SVGAGI. V shed 11 bases and J shed 6 bases, with 8 bases lying between them. The CDR3 protein is CAPGPEQYF. For the CDR3, the DNA is TGTGCCCCAGGCCCCGAGCAGTACTTC.

In this sample, this clonotype turned up a few times. The rearrangement uses TRBV7-2 and TRBJ2-7; 7 bases fit TRBD1. Trimming took 5 bases from V and 2 from J; bases not matched to a gene: 6. CDR3 length: 14 residues. Germline loops: CDR1 SGHTA, CDR2 FQGNSA. The CDR3 loop is CASSGQTGTYEQYF. For the CDR3, the DNA is TGTGCCAGCAGCGGGCAGACAGGGACCTACGAGCAGTACTTC.

This clonotype was observed at least ten times. The chain couples TRBV10-3 to TRBJ2-7, with D unresolved. CDR1 ENHRY and CDR2 SYGVKD come from the germline V gene. V was clipped by 3 bases and J by 2 bases, with 17 bases between them. The CDR3 has 16 residues. The CDR3 DNA follows: TGTGCCATCAGTGACCCGACGGAGCATGGAACCTACGAGCAGTACTTC. It encodes CAISDPTEHGTYEQYF.

This chain uses TRBV7-8 with TRBJ1-4; no clear D. V was shortened by 5 bases and J by 0 bases, with 16 bases between the two germline ends. This CDR3 comprises 17 residues. Germline V gives CDR1 SGHVS, CDR2 FQNEAQ. The CDR3 spells CASSPVDLVATNEKLFF. The CDR3 DNA is TGTGCCAGCAGCCCAGTGGACCTCGTTGCAACTAATGAAAAACTGTTTTTT. Full variable domain (outside the CDR3, taken from reference TRBV7-8 and TRBJ1-4): GAGVSQSPRYKVAKRGQDVALRCDPISGHVSLFWYQQALGQGPEFLTYFQNEAQLDKSGLPSDRFFAERPEGSVSTLKIQRTQQEDSAVYLCASSPVDLVATNEKLFFGSGTQLSVL.

V is TRBV7-3 and J is TRBJ2-2; 7 bases agree with TRBD1. CDR3 length equals 15 residues. The germline gives CDR1 SGHTA, CDR2 FQGTGA. With V trimmed by 2 bases and J by 4 bases, 4 bases remained unmatched. The CDR3, as DNA: TGTGCCAGCAGCTTATTGACAGGGTCCACCGGGGAGCTGTTTTTT. This codes for CASSLLTGSTGELFF. Full variable domain (outside the CDR3, taken from reference TRBV7-3 and TRBJ2-2): GAGVSQTPSNKVTEKGKYVELRCDPISGHTALYWYRQSLGQGPEFLIYFQGTGAADDSGLPNDRFFAVRPEGSVSTLKIQRTERGDSAVYLCASSLLTGSTGELFFGEGSRLTVL.

This clonotype was observed a handful of times. This chain joins TRBV29-1 and TRBJ2-5; 8 nucleotides match TRBD1. V dropped 5 bases and J dropped 5; count of bases not matched to a gene: 7. The germline CDR1 and CDR2 sequences are SQVTM and ANQGSEA. CDR3 size: 13 residues. The CDR3 spells CSVMDRAGETQYF. Written as DNA, the CDR3 is TGCAGCGTTATGGACAGGGCCGGGGAGACCCAGTACTTC.

This clonotype occurred a few times. The chain carries TRBV20-1 and TRBJ2-7, with TRBD1 matching over 8 bases. The CDR3 has 16 amino acids. V shed 0 bases and J 4 bases; nucleotides not matched to a gene: 11. The germline V gene encodes CDR1 DFQATT and CDR2 SNEGSKA (reference sequence). CDR3 DNA sequence: TGCAGTGCTAGAGATCTGAAAGGACAGGGTGGGTACGAGCAGTACTTC. This sequence encodes CSARDLKGQGGYEQYF.

This clonotype was recorded a few times. The V call is TRBV20-1, the J call TRBJ2-1; 10 bases map to TRBD2. CDR3 length: 14 residues. The germline V gene encodes CDR1 DFQATT and CDR2 SNEGSKA (reference sequence). The junction had 12 bases not matched to a gene; V was cut back by 6 bases and J by 10 bases. CDR3 loop: CSATPGLATSEQFF. The CDR3 DNA is TGCAGTGCCACTCCGGGACTAGCGACTAGCGAGCAGTTCTTC.

The DNA for the CDR3 is TGCGCCAGCAGCTTGGTGCAGGGCCAAGAGACCCAGTACTTC. Translating it yields CASSLVQGQETQYF. The chain couples TRBV5-1 to TRBJ2-5; the D gene is possibly TRBD1 (5 bases). CDR1 and CDR2 (germline): SGHRS, YFSETQ. This CDR3 spans 14 amino acids. Trimming left V 0 bases short and J 1 base short, with 7 bases between.

This clonotype was seen ten or more times. V is TRBV20-1 and J is TRBJ2-1; possible D gene TRBD2, 6 bases. Germline V CDR1 and CDR2: DFQATT, SNEGSKA (reference sequence). The germline V and J ends were trimmed by 5 bases and 7 bases, with 9 bases remaining between them. This CDR3 region has 11 residues. The CDR3 loop is CSAGTQNEQFF. The CDR3, as DNA: TGCAGTGCTGGGACTCAGAATGAGCAGTTCTTC.

This clonotype appeared many times. The CDR3 region has the DNA TGTGCCAGCAGAATTAGCGGGAGTGTGGTAGATACGCAGTATTTT. Translating gives CASRISGSVVDTQYF. J is TRBJ2-3 and V is TRBV6-2 or TRBV6-3; the match to TRBD2 covers 9 bases. CDR3 length equals 15 residues. Losses at the gene ends were 6 bases for V and 5 bases for J; bases not matched to a gene: 9. Germline-derived CDR1 and CDR2 are MNHEY and SVGEGT.

The V gene is TRBV5-6, the J gene TRBJ2-1; no reliable D call. Germline CDR1 reads SGHDT; CDR2 reads YYEEEE. The V end was cut by 0 bases, the J end by 0 bases, with 7 bases between. This CDR3 spans 15 amino acids. The chain's CDR3 is CASSLDISSYNEQFF. In nucleotides, the CDR3 is TGTGCCAGCAGCTTGGACATTAGCTCCTACAATGAGCAGTTCTTC.

The V gene is TRBV7-2, the J gene TRBJ2-7; D is unresolved. Germline CDR1 SGHTA, CDR2 FQGNSA. This CDR3 region has 12 residues. V was pared by 5 bases and J by 1 base, with 6 bases between. Here the CDR3 reads CASSPFSYEQYF. CDR3 DNA: TGTGCCAGCAGCCCTTTTTCCTACGAGCAGTACTTC.

The V call is TRBV5-1, the J call TRBJ2-1; possible D gene TRBD2, 5 bases. The CDR3 runs 14 residues. CDR1 is SGHRS and CDR2 is YFSETQ in the germline V gene. Trimming removed 6 bases from V and 6 bases from J, with 16 bases in between. The chain's CDR3 is CASKEVPEFNEQFF. Written as DNA, the CDR3 is TGCGCCAGCAAGGAGGTTCCGGAATTCAATGAGCAGTTCTTC.

A note on this clonotype: A read error may account for a junction end that differs from germline. This sequence joins TRBV27 and TRBJ1-2, with 8 bases lining up with TRBD1. The CDR3 runs 15 residues. Germline-derived CDR1 and CDR2 are MNHEY and SMNVEV (reference sequence). The CDR3 sequence is CASSPFPDRVWGYNF. DNA for the CDR3: TGTGCCAGCAGTCCTTTCCCGGACAGGGTCTGGGGCTACAACTTC.